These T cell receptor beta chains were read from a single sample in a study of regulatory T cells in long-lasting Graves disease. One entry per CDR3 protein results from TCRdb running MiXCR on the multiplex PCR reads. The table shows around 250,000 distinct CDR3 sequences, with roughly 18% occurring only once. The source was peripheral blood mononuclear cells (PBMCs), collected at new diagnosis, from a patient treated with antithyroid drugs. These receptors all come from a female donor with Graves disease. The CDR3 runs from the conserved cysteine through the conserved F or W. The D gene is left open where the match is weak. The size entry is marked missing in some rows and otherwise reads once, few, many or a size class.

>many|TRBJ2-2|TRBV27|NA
CASSSWGQVGELFF
TGTGCCAGCAGTTCTTGGGGGCAGGTCGGGGAGCTGTTTTTT
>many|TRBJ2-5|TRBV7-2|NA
CASSLRGAPGQETQYF
TGTGCCAGCAGCTTGAGGGGCGCCCCGGGGCAAGAGACCCAGTACTTC
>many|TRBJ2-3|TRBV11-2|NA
CASSLGETGPADTQYF
TGTGCCAGCAGCTTAGGTGAGACAGGTCCCGCAGATACGCAGTATTTT
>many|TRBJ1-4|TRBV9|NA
CASSLGPGGEKLFF
TGTGCCAGCAGCCTCGGCCCCGGCGGAGAAAAACTGTTTTTT
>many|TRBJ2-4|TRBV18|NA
CASSPDITKNIQYF
TGTGCCAGCTCACCTGACATTACCAAAAACATTCAGTACTTC
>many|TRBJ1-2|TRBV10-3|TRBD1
CAISLGQEEAKSYGYTF
TGTGCCATCAGTCTCGGACAGGAGGAGGCCAAGAGCTATGGCTACACCTTC
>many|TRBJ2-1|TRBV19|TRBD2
CASSNHPTSGTYNEQFF
TGTGCCAGTAGTAACCACCCGACTAGCGGAACCTACAATGAGCAGTTCTTC
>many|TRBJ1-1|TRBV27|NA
CASSQHPGHYGPEAFF
TGTGCCAGCAGTCAACACCCCGGACATTACGGCCCTGAAGCTTTCTTT
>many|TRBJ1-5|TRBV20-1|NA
CSAGDTAVGQPQHF
TGCAGTGCTGGGGACACGGCCGTCGGTCAGCCCCAGCATTTT
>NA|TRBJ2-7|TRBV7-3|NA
CASSLIELVSSRDGEQYF
TGTGCCAGCAGCTTAATCGAGTTGGTGTCGTCCAGGGACGGCGAGCAGTACTTC
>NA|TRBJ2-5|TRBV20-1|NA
CSASLTGRETQYF
TGCAGTGCTAGTTTAACGGGTAGGGAGACCCAGTACTTC
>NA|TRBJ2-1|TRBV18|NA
CASSQEFTYNEQSF
TGTGCCAGCTCACAGGAGTTTACCTACAATGAGCAGTCCTTC
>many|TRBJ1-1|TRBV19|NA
CASSPYVNTEALF
TGTGCCAGTAGTCCTTACGTGAACACTGAAGCTCTCTTT
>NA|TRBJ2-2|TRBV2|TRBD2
CASGPSGRLNTGELFF
TGTGCCAGCGGACCTAGCGGGAGGCTTAACACCGGGGAGCTGTTTTTT
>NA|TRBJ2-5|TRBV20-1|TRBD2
CSARGGGGGETQYF
TGCAGTGCTAGAGGCGGGGGGGGGGGAGAGACCCAGTACTTC
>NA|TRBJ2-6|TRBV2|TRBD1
CASRGQGADAGANVLTF
TGTGCCAGCAGGGGACAGGGGGCGGATGCTGGGGCCAACGTCCTGACTTTC
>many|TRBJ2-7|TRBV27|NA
CASSFLSGLAYEQYF
TGTGCCAGCAGTTTCCTTAGCGGTCTAGCCTACGAGCAGTACTTC
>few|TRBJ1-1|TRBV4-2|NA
CASSQDLGAVNTEAFF
TGTGCCAGCAGCCAAGATCTGGGGGCGGTGAACACTGAAGCTTTCTTT